Shown below are 22 T cell receptor beta chains from a single sample sequenced in a study of graft-versus-host responses after intestinal transplantation. Their recognized antigens are unknown. Some clones are missing from TCRdb's copy, which holds only in-frame ones; the method was immunoSEQ multiplex PCR. Here the sample spans about 90,000 clones, 80% to 95% being singletons. Sequencing used unstimulated CD4+ T cells sorted from spleen or lymph node cells, obtained before transplant. Every receptor here comes from a human donor who was the organ donor for an intestinal transplant.

The chain joins TRBV25-1 to TRBJ1-2; 9 nucleotides match TRBD1. Per the germline V gene, CDR1 is MGHDK and CDR2 is SYGVNS. CDR3 length: 13 amino acids. Germline trimming cut 6 bases from V and 7 bases from J; bases unmatched to any gene: 6. CDR3 sequence reads: CASRHRDRAGYTF. Written as DNA, the CDR3 is TGTGCCAGCAGACATCGGGACAGGGCTGGCTACACCTTC.

V usage is TRBV4-1 and J usage is TRBJ2-3; D might be TRBD1 (6 bases). Germline V CDR1 and CDR2: MGHRA, YSYEKL. V lost 4 bases, J lost 6 bases, and 17 bases lay in between. The CDR3 contains 15 residues. The CDR3 coding sequence is TGCGCCAGCAGCCCACCAGGGGTGTTAGTCGATACGCAGTATTTT. This translates into CASSPPGVLVDTQYF.

V and J are TRBV28 and TRBJ2-4; TRBD1 agrees at 7 bases. Germline CDR1 is MDHEN and CDR2 is SYDVKM. This CDR3 contains 16 residues. The trim removed 3 bases at V and 8 bases at J, leaving 13 bases unmatched. The CDR3 spells CASSFTFGTERYIQYF. The CDR3 DNA is TGTGCCAGCAGTTTTACCTTTGGGACAGAGAGGTACATTCAGTACTTC.

The V gene is TRBV19, the J gene TRBJ1-1; D remains unclear. CDR1 and CDR2 (germline): LNHDA, SQIVND (reference sequence). The V end was cut by 6 bases, the J end by 3 bases, with 11 bases between. The CDR3 has 13 amino acids. CDR3 amino acids: CASSKGQDTEAFF. The CDR3 DNA reads TGTGCCAGTAGCAAAGGCCAGGACACTGAAGCTTTCTTT.

The chain combines TRBV27 with TRBJ2-7; 10 positions match TRBD2. The junction had 3 bases not matched to a gene; V was cut back by 7 bases and J by 3 bases. CDR1 is MNHEY and CDR2 is SMNVEV in the germline V gene (reference sequence). CDR3 length equals 13 residues. The CDR3 sequence: CASKASGSYEQYF. The CDR3 DNA reads as TGTGCCAGCAAGGCTAGCGGGAGCTACGAGCAGTACTTC.

This chain joins TRBV28 and TRBJ2-1; weak D call: TRBD2 (7 bases). The CDR3 has 16 residues. Deletions cut 8 bases from V and 9 bases from J, with 26 bases between. The V gene's germline CDR1 is MDHEN and CDR2 SYDVKM. This CDR3 reads CASYRPRRELGAEQFF. CDR3 sequence (DNA): TGTGCCAGCTACCGCCCTAGGCGGGAGCTGGGGGCTGAGCAGTTCTTC.

V is TRBV5-1 and J is TRBJ1-2; TRBD1 matches 9 bases. The CDR3 spans 14 residues. Germline V lookup: CDR1 SGHRS, CDR2 YFSETQ. V lost 6 bases and J lost 8; bases outside the gene matches: 11. The CDR3 DNA reads as TGCGCCAGCACACCGGGACAGGGTTTTAGCGGCTACACCTTC. It translates to CASTPGQGFSGYTF. The entire variable domain, with the rest obtained from reference TRBV5-1 and TRBJ1-2, is as follows: KAGVTQTPRYLIKTRGQQVTLSCSPISGHRSVSWYQQTPGQGLQFLFEYFSETQRNKGNFPGRFSGRQFSNSRSEMNVSTLELGDSALYLCASTPGQGFSGYTFGSGTRLTVV.

This chain links TRBV11-3 with TRBJ1-6; D might be TRBD1 (6 bases). Trimming stripped 4 bases from V and 4 bases from J, with 11 bases between. In germline, CDR1 is SGHNT, CDR2 YENEEA. The CDR3 covers 15 residues. In DNA, the CDR3 is TGTGCCAGCAGCTACGGACAGCCTTATAATTCACCCCTCCACTTT. Encoded protein: CASSYGQPYNSPLHF.

V is TRBV13 and J is TRBJ1-2; perhaps TRBD1 as D (6 bases). CDR1 and CDR2 from the germline V gene are PRHDT and FYEKMQ (reference sequence). V lost 3 bases and J lost 2, with 13 bases in between. There are 15 residues in the CDR3. The chain's CDR3 is CASSFYDRLNYGYTF. The CDR3 DNA reads as TGTGCCAGCAGCTTCTACGACAGGCTAAACTATGGCTACACCTTC.

The chain joins TRBV19 to TRBJ1-2, with 8 positions matching TRBD1. The V gene's germline CDR1 is LNHDA and CDR2 SQIVND (reference sequence). V was pared by 4 bases and J by 3 bases, with 7 bases of the junction left unmatched. The CDR3 covers 15 residues. The CDR3 DNA reads TGTGCCAGTAGTACCGGACAGGGATGGGACTATGGCTACACCTTC. Encoded protein: CASSTGQGWDYGYTF.

The gene calls are TRBV4-2 and TRBJ2-5; TRBD2 matches 15 bases. Trimming removed 1 base from V and 5 bases from J; junction bases left unmatched: 2. In germline, CDR1 is LGHNA, CDR2 YNFKEQ. There are 16 residues in the CDR3. This chain's CDR3 is CASSQGTSGGAETQYF. For the CDR3, the DNA is TGTGCCAGCAGCCAAGGGACTAGCGGGGGGGCCGAGACCCAGTACTTC.

V is TRBV7-3 and J is TRBJ2-7, with 12 nucleotides matching TRBD2. CDR1 SGHTA and CDR2 FQGTGA come from the germline V gene. The CDR3 spans 16 residues. The junction had 8 bases not matched to a gene; V was cut back by 5 bases and J by 3 bases. The CDR3 sequence: CASSPSGRAGFYEQYF. The CDR3 nucleotides are TGTGCCAGCAGCCCTAGCGGGAGGGCCGGGTTCTACGAGCAGTACTTC.

The V and J genes are TRBV30 and TRBJ2-5, with D tentatively TRBD2 (5 bases). This CDR3 has 14 amino acids. Trimming took off 6 bases at V and 5 bases at J, with 19 bases between the two ends. The germline CDR1 and CDR2 sequences are GTSNPN and SVGIG (reference sequence). The CDR3: CACSSSAGGETQYF. As DNA, the CDR3 is TGTGCCTGCTCCTCTTCTGCGGGCGGGGAGACCCAGTACTTC.

The V call is TRBV7-8, the J call TRBJ2-1; the D gene is possibly TRBD1 (6 bases). Deletions cut 5 bases from V and 0 bases from J, with 17 bases between. CDR3 length equals 17 residues. The germline CDR1 and CDR2 sequences are SGHVS and FQNEAQ. The CDR3 reads CASSARQVPSSYNEQFF. The CDR3 nucleotides read TGTGCCAGCAGCGCCAGACAGGTACCTAGCTCCTACAATGAGCAGTTCTTC.

The DNA of the CDR3 is TGTGCCAGCTCAAAATTGGACCCCGGGACAGGGGGCCAGAATGAAAAACTGTTTTTT. It yields the protein CASSKLDPGTGGQNEKLFF. This chain uses TRBV18 with TRBJ1-4, with 12 bases aligning to TRBD1. J gave up 5 bases and V 5 bases, and 15 bases lay outside the gene matches. This CDR3 comprises 19 residues. Germline loops: CDR1 KGHSH, CDR2 LQKENI.

CDR3 bases: TGTGCCAGCAGCTTAGCCCCAAACGAGCAGTACTTC. This codes for CASSLAPNEQYF. The chain recombines TRBV7-6 with TRBJ2-7, with D hard to call. Looked up from germline, CDR1 is SGHVS and CDR2 is FNYEAQ. The CDR3 has 12 residues. The V end lost 0 bases, the J end lost 5 bases, and 5 bases lay between the germline ends.

The chain recombines TRBV10-1 with TRBJ2-3; TRBD2 agrees at 10 bases. V lost 0 bases, J lost 2 bases, and 2 bases stayed unmatched. The CDR3 has 16 amino acids. CDR1 is WNHNN, CDR2 SYGVQD, per germline (reference sequence). This CDR3 reads CASSESTSGNTDTQYF. CDR3 nucleotides: TGCGCCAGCAGTGAGTCTACTAGCGGGAACACAGATACGCAGTATTTT.

The chain recombines TRBV28 with TRBJ1-2; no firm D call. Between the trimmed V and J ends, which lost 7 bases and 6 bases, there was a span of 18 bases. The CDR3 is made up of 14 amino acids. Per germline, CDR1 MDHEN and CDR2 SYDVKM. CDR3 in DNA: TGTGCCAGCACAAAAAAAACTACACGGAATGGCTACACCTTC. Its protein product is CASTKKTTRNGYTF.

This chain joins TRBV28 and TRBJ1-2; D is perhaps TRBD1 (5 bases). The CDR3 consists of 13 residues. CDR1 and CDR2 (germline): MDHEN, SYDVKM. The V end was cut by 7 bases, the J end by 4 bases, with 13 bases between. The CDR3 nucleotides read TGTGCCAGCAATAACGGGGGGGTCTATGGCTACACCTTC. This gives the protein CASNNGGVYGYTF.

A single count supports this clone. The chain employs TRBV5-1 and TRBJ2-1; 7 bases align to TRBD1. V lost 0 bases to trimming and J lost 5 bases; unmatched junction nucleotides: 5. This CDR3 has 15 residues. Germline values: CDR1 SGHRS, CDR2 YFSETQ. The CDR3 is CASSLGQGGHNEQFF. The CDR3 DNA reads as TGCGCCAGCAGCTTGGGACAGGGCGGCCACAATGAGCAGTTCTTC. The full variable domain, with the rest looked up from reference TRBV5-1 and TRBJ2-1, is KAGVTQTPRYLIKTRGQQVTLSCSPISGHRSVSWYQQTPGQGLQFLFEYFSETQRNKGNFPGRFSGRQFSNSRSEMNVSTLELGDSALYLCASSLGQGGHNEQFFGPGTRLTVL.

V and J are TRBV18 and TRBJ2-1, with 13 nucleotides matching TRBD2. The V gene end was trimmed by 3 bases and the J gene end by 15 bases; junction bases not matched to a gene: 17. This CDR3 is 17 amino acids long. Germline V gene lookup returns CDR1 KGHSH and CDR2 LQKENI. Here the CDR3 reads CASSPKGLAGPSSSWFF. In DNA form, the CDR3 reads TGTGCCAGCTCACCTAAGGGACTAGCGGGACCCTCGTCCAGCTGGTTCTTC.

The chain employs TRBV30 and TRBJ1-4, with a possible D match to TRBD1 (5 bases). CDR3 length equals 14 residues. V lost 0 bases, J lost 8 bases, and 13 bases lay in between. The germline gives CDR1 GTSNPN, CDR2 SVGIG (reference sequence). CDR3 amino acids: CAWSVKGPGEKLFF. CDR3 DNA: TGTGCCTGGAGTGTAAAGGGGCCTGGCGAAAAACTGTTTTTT.